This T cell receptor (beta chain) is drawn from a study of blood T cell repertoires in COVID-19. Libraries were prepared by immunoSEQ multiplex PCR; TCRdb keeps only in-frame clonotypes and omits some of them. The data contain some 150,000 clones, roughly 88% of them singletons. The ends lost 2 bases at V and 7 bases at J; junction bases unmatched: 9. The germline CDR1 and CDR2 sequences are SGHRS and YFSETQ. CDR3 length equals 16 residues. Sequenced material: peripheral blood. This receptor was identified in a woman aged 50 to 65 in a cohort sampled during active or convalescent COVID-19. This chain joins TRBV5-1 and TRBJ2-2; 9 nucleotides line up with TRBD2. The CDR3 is CASSFSSGGKSGELFF. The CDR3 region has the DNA TGCGCCAGCAGCTTCTCGAGCGGGGGGAAAAGCGGGGAGCTGTTTTTT.